The entry that follows covers one T cell receptor beta chain sequence. This clonotype turned up a few times. The antigen it recognizes is unknown. No per-base quality is available; no much larger clone lies one base away. TCR beta CDR3 regions were amplified from RNA transcripts. A first-round RT-PCR of the TCR CDR3 used the HTBI primer set with the Qiagen OneStep RT-PCR kit. The libraries were constructed in a second round of multiplex PCR and then size-selected and purified. The libraries were sequenced on an Illumina HiSeq2000 using paired-end 100 bp reads. In the source study's methods: SOAPnuke was used to process the raw data, throwing out any read that contained adapters or uncalled bases, had a mean Phred below 15, or lacked an exact constant-primer or identifier match. COPE v1.2.5 was used to merge the high-quality paired reads, and each unique nucleotide sequence was defined as a clonotype. Clonotypes were aligned to IMGT TRBV, TRBD and TRBJ reference segments using MiTCR v1.1. The analysis was restricted to V-J combinations with a frequency above 0.0001, which together covered 98% to 99.2% of the repertoires. A TCS score was defined as the ratio between F50 (clonal expansion) and ExV (chaos), using BLOSUM62-based TCRdist between CDR3 peptides within each V-J. Welch's t-statistics and random forest reduced some 510 V-J features to under 15, which were used in a naive Bayes classifier (R e1071). TCRdb handled the public reads itself, with Q25 trimming in fastp and clone calling in MiXCR, and kept productive beta chains. Rows are unified per CDR3 protein, each entry keeping the most common DNA and genes. TCRdb's processing, not the authors' own work, is the source of the V and J calls. The sample table contains 300,000 to 350,000 distinct CDR3 sequences; only one count was recorded for around 17% of them. The ten top clones hold roughly a third of the sample.

CDR1 and CDR2 were assigned from the germline V gene (reference sequence) as SGHAT and FQDESV. V trim: 5 bases; J trim: 1 base; unmatched bases: 3. The CDR3 numbers 15 residues from cysteine through phenylalanine. CDR3 DNA only is kept here, 45 bases in frame from base 1. This sample was included in a study of T cells in Graves' hyperthyroidism and ophthalmopathy (dated by TCRdb to between 2018 and 2020). Looking at the study overall: Peripheral blood samples were taken at the time of initial diagnosis, prior to any treatment. TCR Vbeta CDR3 sequencing of some 140 peripheral blood samples (over 40 ophthalmopathy, about 80 hyperthyroidism and approximately 17 progressor patients) is reported in the paper. Whether ophthalmopathy could be predicted prospectively was tested in an independent validation cohort made up of approximately 19 hyperthyroidism patients plus 17 patients who later progressed to ophthalmopathy. The 75 to 100 discovery patients were randomly split 7:3 into training and test sets. After sampling, hyperthyroidism patients received methimazole starting at 30 mg daily, and ophthalmopathy patients received high-dose intravenous methylprednisolone. Thyroid tissue and blood T-cell repertoires from several Graves' hyperthyroidism patients were also compared in the study. TCR V-J signatures able to tell the groups apart were searched for in a discovery cohort of around 95 patients, of whom more than 40 had Graves' ophthalmopathy and roughly 57 had stable Graves' hyperthyroidism.

Summary of the overall study and its limitations: Most expanded thyroid clonotypes (frequency above 0.001) were also detected in blood, a finding suggesting that blood repertoires may reflect thyroid immune responses. Ophthalmopathy was separated from stable hyperthyroidism by a 13 V-J signature model, with 85% to 90% sensitivity and about 81% specificity obtained in cross-validation and 80%/75% obtained in testing. Sample size was not statistically predetermined, and investigators were not blinded to group allocation. In validation, progression to ophthalmopathy was predicted by the model with almost 71% sensitivity and roughly 76% specificity, a median of approximately 6.5 months before onset.

A patient counted as having stable Graves' hyperthyroidism if no progression to ophthalmopathy occurred over 18 months of follow-up. Hyperthyroidism patients were newly diagnosed, with disease duration under 2 months, and aged 18 to 65 years. Any patient with an uncontrolled infection, another autoimmune disease, pregnancy or lactation was excluded. Clinical symptoms, serum thyroxine and TRAb, thyroid ultrasound, and orbital computed tomography formed the basis for the diagnoses. PBMCs were separated from approximately 10 ml of fresh peripheral blood using Ficoll-Paque density gradient centrifugation. Total RNA was extracted using Trizol reagent, and RNA quality was assessed on an Agilent 2100 Bioanalyzer.

The TCR was taken from a man aged 25-45 years with Graves' hyperthyroidism. This receptor chain uses TRBV11-1 and TRBJ1-5; 9 of the junction bases match TRBD1. What was sequenced was blood. The CDR3 loop reads CASSPDRGSNQPQHF. The DNA reads as follows: TGTGCCAGCAGCCCCGACAGGGGGAGCAATCAGCCCCAGCATTTT.